Included here is one TCR beta chain sequence, with context. Its antigen is still unknown. Second-dose intervals of approximately 4 or approximately 12 weeks were pooled. Germline loops: CDR1 MDHEN, CDR2 SYDVKM. The CDR3 sequence is 12 residues long. Trimming stripped 4 bases from V and 2 bases from J, with 6 bases between. This table comes from immunoSEQ multiplex PCR, and its TCRdb copy is limited to in-frame clones, with some not included. The sample contains 60,000 to 75,000 clones, roughly nine tenths of which appear only once. The data originate from a study of T cell responses to AZD1222 COVID-19 vaccine. General observations from the study: Clonal diversity may have been underestimated in mostly white British donors. Just a handful of AZD1222 recipients were seropositive at baseline.

The receptor was isolated from an adult who received the AZD1222 COVID-19 vaccine. The chain combines TRBV28 with TRBJ2-7; unclear D gene. The sequencing used peripheral blood, collected 28 days after the second AZD1222 dose. CDR3 nucleotides: TGTGCCAGCAGTTCACGTACCTACGAGCAGTACTTC. It codes for CASSSRTYEQYF.